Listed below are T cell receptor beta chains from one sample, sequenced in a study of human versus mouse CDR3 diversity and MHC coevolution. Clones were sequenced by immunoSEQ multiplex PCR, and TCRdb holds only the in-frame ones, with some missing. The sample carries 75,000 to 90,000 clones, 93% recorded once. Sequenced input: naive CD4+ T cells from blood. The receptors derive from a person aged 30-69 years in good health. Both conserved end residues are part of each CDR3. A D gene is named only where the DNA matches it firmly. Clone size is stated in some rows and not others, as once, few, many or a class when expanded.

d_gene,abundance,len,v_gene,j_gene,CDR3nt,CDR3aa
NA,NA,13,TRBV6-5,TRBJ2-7,TGTGCCAGCAGGGCAGGGTTCTCCTACGAGCAGTACTTC,CASRAGFSYEQYF
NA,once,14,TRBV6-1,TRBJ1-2,TGTGCCAGCAGTGACGGACTCAACAGGGCTGGCTACACCTTC,CASSDGLNRAGYTF
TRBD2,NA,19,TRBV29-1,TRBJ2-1,TGCAGCGTTGTCGTTGTGGGGTTTCGGCTAGCGGGGTCTTACAATGAGCAGTTCTTC,CSVVVVGFRLAGSYNEQFF
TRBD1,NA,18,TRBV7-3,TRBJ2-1,TGTGCCAGCAGCTTAACCCTTGGACAGGTGTTAACCCGCAATGAGCAGTTCTTC,CASSLTLGQVLTRNEQFF
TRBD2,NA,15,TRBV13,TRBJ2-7,TGTGCCAGCAGCCCGGGACTAGCGGGAGCTGCCGAGCAGTACTTC,CASSPGLAGAAEQYF
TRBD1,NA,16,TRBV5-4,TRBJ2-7,TGTGCCAGCAGCTCGGGACTTCGACAGGGGGACTACGAGCAGTACTTC,CASSSGLRQGDYEQYF
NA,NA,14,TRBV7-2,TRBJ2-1,TGTGCCAGCAGCTTACTCGGACTGAGCCCGGGGGAGTTCTTC,CASSLLGLSPGEFF
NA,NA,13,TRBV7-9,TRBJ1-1,TGTGCCAGCAGCTTAATTAGAGACACTGAAGCTTTCTTT,CASSLIRDTEAFF
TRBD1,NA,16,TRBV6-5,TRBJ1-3,TGTGCCAGCAGTTACGTCCAGGGGGCTTTTGGAAACACCATATATTTT,CASSYVQGAFGNTIYF
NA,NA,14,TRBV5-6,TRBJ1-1,TGTGCCAGCAGCAAGCAGGGGATCGACACTGAAGCTTTCTTT,CASSKQGIDTEAFF
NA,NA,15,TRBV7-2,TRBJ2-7,TGTGCCAGCAGCTTCGGGACGGACAGATTCGGCGAGCAGTACTTC,CASSFGTDRFGEQYF
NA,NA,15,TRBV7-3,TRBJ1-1,TGTGCCAGCAACCCTATGCCCCTCAAGAACACTGAAGCTTTCTTT,CASNPMPLKNTEAFF
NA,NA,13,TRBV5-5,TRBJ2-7,TGTGCCAGCAGCTTCCGGGAGTTATACGAGCAGTACTTC,CASSFRELYEQYF
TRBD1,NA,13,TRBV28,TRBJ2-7,TGTGCCAGCGGACAGGGAGGCTCCTACGAGCAGTACTTC,CASGQGGSYEQYF
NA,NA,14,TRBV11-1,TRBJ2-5,TGTGCCAGCTCTGTGGCGGAGATCCAAGAGACCCAGTACTTC,CASSVAEIQETQYF
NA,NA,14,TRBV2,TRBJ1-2,TGTGCCAGCAGTGAGGGAGTCTTAGTAAATGGCTACACCTTC,CASSEGVLVNGYTF